This passage covers 8 T cell receptor beta chains from one sample sequenced in a study of beta chain features in type 1 diabetes. Expressed TCRB transcripts were sequenced after all isolated RNA was converted to cDNA. Clones were sequenced by immunoSEQ multiplex PCR, and TCRdb holds only the in-frame ones, with some missing. In the table there are over 650,000 clones, around 15% of which are singletons. These receptors' targets are unknown. Study observations and caveats: Patients with Type 1 diabetes showed moderately but significantly shorter TCRB CDR3s in all four CD4+ subsets.

The sequenced material came from naive CD4+ T cells from blood. The receptors derive from a man younger than 30 with type 1 diabetes.

The chain recombines TRBV30 with TRBJ1-5; a weak D match, TRBD1 (6 bases). The ends were cut back, 3 bases at V and 3 bases at J, with 15 bases in the middle. The CDR3 runs to 15 residues. Per germline, CDR1 GTSNPN and CDR2 SVGIG (reference sequence). CDR3 sequence: CAWSATGAHNQPQHF. The CDR3 region has the DNA TGTGCCTGGAGCGCCACGGGGGCTCACAATCAGCCCCAGCATTTT.

The rearrangement joins TRBV6-5 to TRBJ2-5; D may be TRBD1 (6 bases). CDR1 MNHEY and CDR2 SVGAGI come from the germline V gene. Trimming took 0 bases from V and 3 from J, leaving 14 bases between them. This CDR3 region has 16 residues. The CDR3 reads CASSYSIARDKETQYF. Written as DNA, the CDR3 is TGTGCCAGCAGTTACTCGATAGCGAGGGACAAAGAGACCCAGTACTTC.

The chain employs TRBV7-2 and TRBJ2-1; D could derive from TRBD1 or TRBD2 (5 bases each). The ends were cut back, 10 bases at V and 9 bases at J, with 10 bases in the middle. Germline CDR1 and CDR2: SGHTA and FQGNSA. The CDR3 is made up of 10 amino acids. As DNA, the CDR3 is TGTGCCACCCCAGGGACTGAGCAGTTCTTC. This translates into CATPGTEQFF.

The table lists this clone with a few counts. CDR3 sequence (DNA): TGTGCCTGGAGTGTGGGAGGGGGCAAGGAGACCCAGTACTTC. As protein: CAWSVGGGKETQYF. The J gene is TRBJ2-5, the V gene TRBV30, with D perhaps matching TRBD1 or TRBD2 (7 bases each). The V gene's germline CDR1 is GTSNPN and CDR2 SVGIG (reference sequence). The CDR3 sequence is 14 residues long. V was clipped by 0 bases and J by 5 bases, with 13 bases between them.

This clone was observed a few times. This rearrangement joins TRBV7-8 to TRBJ2-1, with TRBD1 matching over 10 bases. The CDR3 is 14 residues long. V dropped 5 bases and J dropped 10; count of bases not matched to a gene: 8. Germline V gene lookup returns CDR1 SGHVS and CDR2 FQNEAQ. This chain's CDR3 is CASSRQGAAQEQFF. As DNA, the CDR3 is TGTGCCAGCAGCCGACAGGGGGCAGCTCAGGAGCAGTTCTTC.

In this sample, this clone turned up a few times. V is TRBV6-1 and J is TRBJ1-5; D is unresolved. Germline CDR1 and CDR2: MNHNS and SASEGT. The V end was cut by 6 bases, the J end by 0 bases, with 6 bases between. CDR3 length: 13 amino acids. Here the CDR3 DNA reads TGTGCCAGCAGAGTCCATAGCAATCAGCCCCAGCATTTT. Translating it yields CASRVHSNQPQHF.

This CDR3 reads CASSLDGQGYGEAFF. The DNA for the CDR3 is TGTGCCAGCAGCTTAGATGGCCAGGGTTACGGTGAAGCTTTCTTT. This rearrangement joins TRBV7-3 to TRBJ1-1; TRBD1 is a possible D gene (5 bases). Germline assignment: CDR1 SGHTA and CDR2 FQGTGA. Trimming cost V 2 bases and J 7 bases, with 17 bases left between them. The CDR3 loop spans 15 amino acids.

This clone was seen a few times. This rearrangement joins TRBV30 to TRBJ2-3, with TRBD1 matching 9 bases. Germline assignment: CDR1 GTSNPN and CDR2 SVGIG (reference sequence). The CDR3 contains 13 residues. The trim removed 8 bases at V and 3 bases at J, leaving 6 bases unmatched. The CDR3 spells CALRTGETDTQYF. The CDR3 region has the DNA TGTGCCCTGAGGACAGGGGAAACAGATACGCAGTATTTT.